The 23 T cell receptor beta chains listed next were all sequenced from one sample in a study of beta chain features in type 1 diabetes. Their antigens remain unidentified. General study results and limits: For Type 1 diabetes patients, all four CD4+ subsets carried TCRB CDR3s that were moderately but significantly shorter.

The investigators reverse transcribed all of the isolated RNA, so they sequenced expressed TCRB transcripts. Produced via immunoSEQ multiplex PCR; TCRdb's table is partial and in-frame only. The data hold hundreds of thousands of clones, with roughly 13% observed a single time. Sequenced material: naive CD4+ T cells from blood. These receptors originate from a man aged 18 to 35 with type 1 diabetes.

The gene calls are TRBV2 and TRBJ2-3; D remains unclear. Germline assignment: CDR1 SNHLY and CDR2 FYNNEI. Trimming shortened V by 6 bases and J by 0 bases, and 10 bases separated the two germline ends. CDR3 length equals 14 residues. CDR3 coding DNA: TGTGCCAGCAGCGGCTTCGTGAGCACAGATACGCAGTATTTT. Amino acids: CASSGFVSTDTQYF. Together with reference TRBV2 and TRBJ2-3, the CDR3 gives the full variable domain: EPEVTQTPSHQVTQMGQEVILRCVPISNHLYFYWYRQILGQKVEFLVSFYNNEISEKSEIFDDQFSVERPDGSNFTLKIRSTKLEDSAMYFCASSGFVSTDTQYFGPGTRLTVL.

This clone has just a few counts. The CDR3 here is CASNRDSDYGYTF. In DNA, the CDR3 is TGTGCCAGCAATAGGGACAGCGACTATGGCTACACCTTC. The J gene is TRBJ1-2, the V gene TRBV2, with 7 bases identical to TRBD1. With 7 bases clipped from V and 3 bases from J, the junction kept 5 bases outside the gene matches. This CDR3 region has 13 residues. The germline V gene encodes CDR1 SNHLY and CDR2 FYNNEI.

A few counts support this clone. The chain is built from TRBV4-1 and TRBJ2-7; D is perhaps TRBD2 (7 bases). This CDR3 contains 15 residues. Germline V gives CDR1 MGHRA, CDR2 YSYEKL. Trimming left V 4 bases short and J 3 bases short, with 16 bases between. This chain's CDR3 is CASSLLGGRNYEQYF. CDR3 in DNA: TGCGCCAGCAGCCTCCTGGGGGGGCGGAACTACGAGCAGTACTTC.

This clone was detected a few times. The V call is TRBV6-1, the J call TRBJ2-2; D remains ambiguous. Germline V gene sequence: CDR1 MNHNS, CDR2 SASEGT. V was trimmed by 10 bases and J by 3 bases, leaving 9 bases between them. The CDR3 sequence is 12 residues long. The CDR3 bases are TGTGCCACCGTTCCAGACACCGGGGAGCTGTTTTTT. Its translation: CATVPDTGELFF.

This clone was counted only a few times. One end of the junction varies from germline; a read error may be responsible. The chain is built from TRBV6-5 and TRBJ1-4; D uncertain. From germline, CDR1 is MNHEY and CDR2 SVGAGI. This CDR3 region has 13 residues. The CDR3 is CASSDSHGEKLFF. For the CDR3, the DNA is TGTGCCAGCAGTGACTCGCATGGCGAAAAACTGTTTTTT.

There are a few counts of this clone. The chain has TRBV30 and TRBJ1-2; 8 positions agree with TRBD1. The CDR3 is made up of 13 amino acids. The germline gives CDR1 GTSNPN, CDR2 SVGIG (reference sequence). In DNA form, the CDR3 reads TGTGCAGGACAGGGTAGTGGTAACTATGGCTACACCTTC. Translated: CAGQGSGNYGYTF. The full variable domain, its missing parts supplied by reference TRBV30 and TRBJ1-2, is SQTIHQWPATLVQPVGSPLSLECTVEGTSNPNLYWYRQAAGRGLQLLFYSVGIGQISSEVPQNLSASRPQDRQFILSSKKLLLSDSGFYLCAGQGSGNYGYTFGSGTRLTVV.

In its sample, this clone was seen a few times. The chain links TRBV5-6 to TRBJ2-3, with D perhaps TRBD2 (7 bases). Germline CDR1 SGHDT, CDR2 YYEEEE. V lost 5 bases to trimming and J lost 4 bases, with 11 bases between them. This CDR3 has 13 residues. The CDR3 DNA follows: TGTGCCAGCAGTTTGCGGGGGCCAGATACGCAGTATTTT. This translates into CASSLRGPDTQYF.

This clone has just one count. The V gene is TRBV5-1, the J gene TRBJ2-1, with 7 bases that match TRBD2. Germline trimming cut 2 bases from V and 0 bases from J; bases unmatched to any gene: 2. From germline, CDR1 is SGHRS and CDR2 YFSETQ. The CDR3 is made up of 15 amino acids. In DNA form, the CDR3 reads TGCGCCAGCAGCTTCTGGGGGGGCTCCTACAATGAGCAGTTCTTC. It yields the protein CASSFWGGSYNEQFF.

V is TRBV7-9 and J is TRBJ2-5; 9 bases are a match to TRBD1. Germline V lookup: CDR1 SEHNR, CDR2 FQNEAQ (reference sequence). This CDR3 has 14 amino acids. V lost 5 bases, J lost 5 bases, and 6 bases stayed unmatched. The CDR3 reads CASSTRTGDETQYF. Written as DNA, the CDR3 is TGTGCCAGCAGCACGCGGACAGGGGACGAGACCCAGTACTTC. Supplemented by reference TRBV7-9 and TRBJ2-5, the full variable domain reads DTGVSQNPRHKITKRGQNVTFRCDPISEHNRLYWYRQTLGQGPEFLTYFQNEAQLEKSRLLSDRFSAERPKGSFSTLEIQRTEQGDSAMYLCASSTRTGDETQYFGPGTRLLVL.

As concerns this clone: Distinct nucleotide sequences in the sample also encode this CDR3. V gene TRBV6-1 combines with J gene TRBJ2-3, with a possible D match to TRBD2 (6 bases). The CDR3 has 14 residues. V lost 5 bases, J lost 3 bases, and 12 bases lay in between. Germline CDR1 is MNHNS and CDR2 is SASEGT. CDR3 coding DNA: TGTGCCAGCAGTACTGGGACTGGGACAGATACGCAGTATTTT. Translating it yields CASSTGTGTDTQYF.

This clone was counted between two and nine times. The rearrangement links TRBV2 to TRBJ1-5; D is possibly TRBD1 (5 bases). There are 14 residues in the CDR3. Germline V CDR1 and CDR2: SNHLY, FYNNEI. The V and J ends lost 3 bases and 8 bases respectively, with 14 bases between them. The CDR3 protein is CASSEMWGKEPQHF. Here the CDR3 DNA reads TGTGCCAGCAGTGAGATGTGGGGGAAGGAGCCCCAGCATTTT.

The chain has TRBV2 and TRBJ1-1; TRBD1 might be the D (5 bases). V was cut by 0 bases and J by 3 bases, with 11 bases left in between. The CDR3 extends over 15 amino acids. Germline V lookup: CDR1 SNHLY, CDR2 FYNNEI. CDR3 loop: CASSEAGPGYTEAFF. The CDR3 bases are TGTGCCAGCAGTGAAGCGGGGCCTGGATACACTGAAGCTTTCTTT.

The chain carries TRBV6-6 and TRBJ2-6; D is uncertain. The CDR3 loop spans 15 amino acids. Germline V gene data show CDR1 as MNHNY and CDR2 as SVGAGI (reference sequence). V lost 6 bases to trimming and J lost 2 bases, with 11 bases between them. The CDR3 is CASRGGSAGANVLTF. DNA of the CDR3: TGTGCCAGCAGGGGTGGGTCGGCTGGGGCCAACGTCCTGACTTTC.

The rearrangement links TRBV6-6 to TRBJ2-3; no clear D. Germline CDR1 and CDR2: MNHNY and SVGAGI (reference sequence). V shed 1 base and J shed 3 bases, with 14 bases lying between them. CDR3 length: 16 residues. CDR3 amino acids: CASSYFTFSGTDTQYF. CDR3 nucleotide sequence: TGTGCCAGCAGTTACTTCACTTTCTCTGGTACAGATACGCAGTATTTT.

In this sample, this clone turned up a few times. The rearrangement uses TRBV29-1 and TRBJ1-1; weak D call: TRBD1 (5 bases). Per germline, CDR1 SQVTM and CDR2 ANQGSEA. Between the trimmed V and J ends, which lost 7 bases and 4 bases, there was a span of 16 bases. The CDR3 is 13 residues long. The CDR3 DNA sequence: TGCAGCGCAGGATCAGGGTATGGCACTGAAGCTTTCTTT. It codes for CSAGSGYGTEAFF.

The V and J genes are TRBV7-9 and TRBJ1-5; D ambiguous. The CDR3 has 12 residues. Trimming pared 1 base from V and 15 bases from J, leaving 13 bases between. CDR1 is SEHNR and CDR2 is FQNEAQ in the germline V gene (reference sequence). The CDR3 DNA sequence: TGTGCCAGCAGCTTAGGAGGTGAGGTACGGCATTTT. It yields the protein CASSLGGEVRHF. Drawing the rest from reference TRBV7-9 and TRBJ1-5, the complete variable domain is DTGVSQNPRHKITKRGQNVTFRCDPISEHNRLYWYRQTLGQGPEFLTYFQNEAQLEKSRLLSDRFSAERPKGSFSTLEIQRTEQGDSAMYLCASSLGGEVRHFGDGTRLSIL.

This clone has a handful of counts. V and J are TRBV10-3 and TRBJ2-1; 10 nucleotides line up with TRBD1. J was trimmed by 4 bases and V by 7 bases; bases with no gene match: 13. Per the germline V gene, CDR1 is ENHRY and CDR2 is SYGVKD. This CDR3 has 17 amino acids. CDR3 sequence (DNA): TGTGCCATCACCGATGCTTTGGACAGGGGGGGGTACAATGAGCAGTTCTTC. This gives the protein CAITDALDRGGYNEQFF.

This clone has a handful of counts. The chain has TRBV9 and TRBJ2-3; D is undetermined. Trimming cost V 2 bases and J 0 bases, with 13 bases left between them. The CDR3 covers 16 residues. Per germline, CDR1 SGDLS and CDR2 YYNGEE. CDR3 in amino acids: CASSVIGGQSTDTQYF. Written as DNA, the CDR3 is TGTGCCAGCAGCGTCATTGGTGGGCAAAGCACAGATACGCAGTATTTT.

This clone was counted between two and nine times. V is TRBV6-1 and J is TRBJ1-1; D is ambiguous. This CDR3 has 14 amino acids. Germline V CDR1 and CDR2: MNHNS, SASEGT. Trimming left V 7 bases short and J 3 bases short, with 15 bases between. The CDR3 loop reads CASKAVAYDTEAFF. The CDR3 DNA follows: TGTGCCAGCAAAGCGGTAGCTTATGACACTGAAGCTTTCTTT.

This clone was counted between two and nine times. The chain carries TRBV19 and TRBJ2-1; 8 positions match TRBD2. J was trimmed by 0 bases and V by 3 bases; bases with no gene match: 4. CDR1 and CDR2 (germline): LNHDA, SQIVND (reference sequence). This CDR3 has 16 amino acids. The CDR3 loop reads CASSIYSGASYNEQFF. The DNA for the CDR3 is TGTGCCAGTAGTATTTATAGCGGGGCCTCCTACAATGAGCAGTTCTTC.

This clone showed up just a few times. The V call is TRBV29-1, the J call TRBJ1-2; possible D gene TRBD1, 6 bases. In germline, CDR1 is SQVTM, CDR2 ANQGSEA. The CDR3 covers 13 residues. Deletions cut 0 bases from V and 8 bases from J, with 13 bases between. This CDR3 is CSVEDRAGEGYTF. Written as DNA, the CDR3 is TGCAGCGTTGAAGATCGGGCAGGGGAAGGCTACACCTTC. Full variable domain (missing parts from reference TRBV29-1 and TRBJ1-2): SAVISQKPSRDICQRGTSLTIQCQVDSQVTMMFWYRQQPGQSLTLIATANQGSEATYESGFVIDKFPISRPNLTFSTLTVSNMSPEDSSIYLCSVEDRAGEGYTFGSGTRLTVV.

V is TRBV15 and J is TRBJ2-5; 7 bases line up with TRBD2. The V and J ends lost 2 bases and 2 bases, in that order; junction bases with no gene match: 11. Per germline, CDR1 LNHNV and CDR2 YYDKDF (reference sequence). The CDR3 covers 17 residues. The CDR3 DNA is TGTGCCACCAGCAGACCTCCGGGGCGGGGGATACAAGAGACCCAGTACTTC. This encodes CATSRPPGRGIQETQYF.

The chain combines TRBV5-1 with TRBJ2-1; D ambiguous. The germline V gene encodes CDR1 SGHRS and CDR2 YFSETQ. The CDR3 is made up of 14 amino acids. The V end lost 0 bases, the J end lost 0 bases, and 4 bases lay between the germline ends. The CDR3 DNA follows: TGCGCCAGCAGCTTGGAAGTCTCCTACAATGAGCAGTTCTTC. This codes for CASSLEVSYNEQFF.